This T cell receptor beta chain was captured in a study of blood T cell repertoires in COVID-19. Study background: Spain, Italy and the United States supplied samples that represented acute and convalescent COVID-19. T cells, B-cell-depleted T cells, or PBMCs supplied cDNA or gDNA.

Profiled with immunoSEQ multiplex PCR; TCRdb holds only in-frame clones, not every one. The data contain over 60,000 clones, about 80% of them singletons. Germline CDR1 DFQATT, CDR2 SNEGSKA (reference sequence). CDR3 length equals 11 residues. Trimming left V 0 bases short and J 10 bases short, with 10 bases between. Patients from Seattle were sampled longitudinally, starting during active infection. The genes are TRBV20-1 and TRBJ2-7, with a tentative D call TRBD2 (5 bases). The sequenced sample consisted of peripheral blood. This sequence originates from a man aged 50 to 60 with COVID-19, enrolled during active disease. The CDR3 sequence: CSARDTGSQYF. The CDR3 nucleotides read TGCAGTGCTAGAGATACGGGGTCCCAGTACTTC.